These 28 T cell receptor beta chains originate from one sample sequenced in a study of response to subunit inactivated influenza vaccine. One entry per CDR3 protein, called by TCRdb with MiXCR from the RT-PCR reads. Of around 200,000 distinct CDR3 sequences in the sample, more than 10% were seen once. The same data also went into a second study, on T cells expressing NK-cell markers. That publication notes: For TCR beta, cDNA was produced by 5'RACE template switching with UMIs.

The sequenced sample was CD8+ T cells sorted from PBMCs, obtained 11 to 12 days after vaccination. The receptors derive from a man aged 50 or older who received an inactivated influenza vaccine.

Only a few counts were recorded for this clonotype. The V call is TRBV4-1, the J call TRBJ1-1; TRBD1 aligns across 8 bases. The CDR3 is made up of 14 amino acids. V lost 4 bases, J lost 7 bases, and 8 bases stayed unmatched. The germline CDR1 and CDR2 sequences are MGHRA and YSYEKL. The CDR3 DNA sequence: TGCGCCAGCAGCCCCGGACAGGGTTTGGTTGAAGCTTTCTTT. Protein product: CASSPGQGLVEAFF.

The table lists this clonotype with many counts. The chain employs TRBV7-6 and TRBJ2-7, with a weak D call TRBD1 (6 bases). The CDR3 has 15 residues. Trimming pared 5 bases from V and 5 bases from J, leaving 19 bases between. Germline loops: CDR1 SGHVS, CDR2 FNYEAQ. The CDR3 DNA follows: TGTGCCAGCAGCCCCTTACAGGGTGTGGGGGACGAGCAGTACTTC. Protein: CASSPLQGVGDEQYF.

This clonotype was observed a handful of times. The CDR3 region is CASSYNGWLYEQYF. The CDR3 coding sequence is TGTGCCAGCAGTTACAACGGGTGGCTCTACGAGCAGTACTTC. The rearrangement uses TRBV6-2 or TRBV6-3 and TRBJ2-7, with no clear D. CDR3 size: 14 residues. Germline V gives CDR1 MNHEY, CDR2 SVGEGT. Between the trimmed V and J ends, which lost 2 bases and 3 bases, there was a span of 11 bases.

This clonotype showed up many times. The rearrangement uses TRBV7-6 and TRBJ2-1; 7 bases match TRBD1. J was trimmed by 10 bases and V by 2 bases; bases with no gene match: 5. CDR3 length equals 13 residues. The V gene's germline CDR1 is SGHVS and CDR2 FNYEAQ. The CDR3 nucleotides are TGTGCCAGCAGCTTACCCAAACAGGGGGAGCAGTTCTTC. Protein: CASSLPKQGEQFF. The entire variable domain, with the rest obtained from reference TRBV7-6 and TRBJ2-1, is as follows: GAGVSQSPRYKVTKRGQDVALRCDPISGHVSLYWYRQALGQGPEFLTYFNYEAQQDKSGLPNDRFSAERPEGSISTLTIQRTEQRDSAMYRCASSLPKQGEQFFGPGTRLTVL.

This chain connects TRBV12-3 or TRBV12-4 to TRBJ2-3, with 7 bases matching TRBD2. The CDR3 extends over 14 amino acids. V dropped 1 base and J dropped 6; count of bases not matched to a gene: 4. CDR3 bases: TGTGCCAGCAGTTTAGGCGGGAGAGGCGATACGCAGTATTTT. Translation: CASSLGGRGDTQYF.

The chain links TRBV28 to TRBJ2-7; 9 bases fit TRBD1. V lost 3 bases, J lost 1 base, and 4 bases stayed unmatched. This CDR3 is 15 amino acids long. Germline-derived CDR1 and CDR2 are MDHEN and SYDVKM. In DNA form, the CDR3 reads TGTGCCAGCAGTTTCCCCGGACAGGGGTCCTACGAGCAGTACTTC. Residues: CASSFPGQGSYEQYF.

This clonotype has just a few counts. The chain's CDR3 is CSAEDSESYEQYF. CDR3 DNA sequence: TGCAGTGCTGAGGACAGCGAATCCTACGAGCAGTACTTC. This chain uses TRBV20-1 with TRBJ2-7; TRBD1 might be the D (6 bases). Per the germline V gene, CDR1 is DFQATT and CDR2 is SNEGSKA (reference sequence). The CDR3 consists of 13 residues. Deletions cut 5 bases from V and 1 base from J, with 12 bases between.

The chain recombines TRBV12-3 or TRBV12-4 with TRBJ2-1; D is unresolved. Trimming removed 1 base from V and 6 bases from J, with 7 bases in between. CDR3 length equals 13 residues. CDR3 sequence (DNA): TGTGCCAGCAGTTTAGGGTTTTCCAATGAGCAGTTCTTC. Its translation: CASSLGFSNEQFF.

This clonotype occurred many times. V is TRBV4-3 and J is TRBJ1-2, with TRBD1 matching over 7 bases. The junction had 10 bases not matched to a gene; V was cut back by 0 bases and J by 6 bases. The CDR3 totals 16 residues. In germline, CDR1 is LGHNA, CDR2 YSLEER. The CDR3 region is CASSQDHRGDFNGYTF. The CDR3 DNA follows: TGCGCCAGCAGCCAAGATCACAGGGGTGATTTCAATGGCTACACCTTC.

The count of this clonotype is one. The CDR3 sequence: CASSWSWDRGGQETQYF. The CDR3, as DNA: TGCGCCAGCAGCTGGTCGTGGGACAGGGGTGGGCAAGAGACCCAGTACTTC. V and J are TRBV5-1 and TRBJ2-5, with TRBD1 identical over 10 bases. This CDR3 has 17 residues. Germline CDR1 and CDR2: SGHRS and YFSETQ. J was trimmed by 2 bases and V by 3 bases; bases with no gene match: 10.

The chain is built from TRBV9 and TRBJ2-3; 7 bases fit TRBD2. V shed 2 bases and J 5 bases; nucleotides not matched to a gene: 8. Germline CDR1 reads SGDLS; CDR2 reads YYNGEE. CDR3 length: 15 residues. The DNA of the CDR3 is TGTGCCAGCAGCGTTGGCGGGAGAGAGGGAGATACGCAGTATTTT. Amino acid sequence: CASSVGGREGDTQYF.

Concerning this clonotype: The conserved phenylalanine or tryptophan normally closing the CDR3 is absent here, so this likely arose from a read error. Because the CDR3's place on the DNA is in doubt, the DNA is left out and the CDR3 is given as listed by TCRdb. The J gene is TRBJ1-6, the V gene TRBV6-6. The CDR3 is made up of 11 amino acids, end residues included. Germline CDR1 MNHNY, CDR2 SVGAGI (reference sequence). The CDR3 is CASSYSGELLI.

This clonotype was counted only a few times. The rearrangement joins TRBV24-1 to TRBJ1-1; D is possibly TRBD1 (5 bases). The germline V and J ends were trimmed by 4 bases and 4 bases, with 9 bases remaining between them. Per the germline V gene, CDR1 is KGHDR and CDR2 is SFDVKD. The CDR3 totals 13 residues. For the CDR3, the DNA is TGTGCCACCAGTGAGGGAGGGACCACTGAAGCTTTCTTT. It translates to CATSEGGTTEAFF.

This chain links TRBV25-1 with TRBJ2-4, with D possibly matching TRBD2 (6 bases). Trimming cost V 4 bases and J 11 bases, with 12 bases left between them. The CDR3 consists of 12 residues. Germline CDR1 MGHDK, CDR2 SYGVNS. CDR3: CASSGGDRLQYF. CDR3 DNA: TGTGCCAGCAGTGGGGGGGATCGCCTTCAGTACTTC.

The chain combines TRBV7-3 with TRBJ2-2, with TRBD2 identical over 11 bases. The germline CDR1 and CDR2 sequences are SGHTA and FQGTGA. V lost 6 bases, J lost 4 bases, and 4 bases stayed unmatched. The CDR3 runs to 15 residues. The chain's CDR3 is CASRLLAGVTGELFF. CDR3 in DNA: TGTGCCAGCAGGTTACTAGCGGGAGTCACCGGGGAGCTGTTTTTT.

For the CDR3, the DNA is TGTGCCAGCAGCCAAGGGGGGGCAGATACGCAGTATTTT. As protein: CASSQGGADTQYF. The chain employs TRBV7-6 and TRBJ2-3; possibly TRBD2 for D (7 bases). Germline assignment: CDR1 SGHVS and CDR2 FNYEAQ. Trimming took 5 bases from V and 4 from J, leaving 10 bases between them. CDR3 length equals 13 residues.

This clonotype has a handful of counts. V gene TRBV19 combines with J gene TRBJ2-7; 12 positions match TRBD2. Per the germline V gene, CDR1 is LNHDA and CDR2 is SQIVND (reference sequence). The CDR3 length is 15 residues. V lost 8 bases to trimming and J lost 3 bases; unmatched junction nucleotides: 8. The CDR3 region has the DNA TGTGCCAGTGGCCTAGCGGGAGGGCCTGGCTACGAGCAGTACTTC. It translates to CASGLAGGPGYEQYF. Complete variable domain (other parts from reference TRBV19 and TRBJ2-7): DGGITQSPKYLFRKEGQNVTLSCEQNLNHDAMYWYRQDPGQGLRLIYYSQIVNDFQKGDIAEGYSVSREKKESFPLTVTSAQKNPTAFYLCASGLAGGPGYEQYFGPGTRLTVT.

The chain joins TRBV20-1 to TRBJ2-1, with 12 bases that match TRBD2. The germline V gene encodes CDR1 DFQATT and CDR2 SNEGSKA (reference sequence). This CDR3 is 19 amino acids long. V trimming: 0 bases; J trimming: 3 bases; junction bases outside the gene matches: 12. The CDR3 spells CSARDSGETSGSFYNEQFF. The CDR3 region has the DNA TGCAGTGCTAGAGATTCCGGGGAGACTAGCGGGAGTTTCTACAATGAGCAGTTCTTC.

This sequence joins TRBV13 and TRBJ2-7; tentatively, D is TRBD1 (6 bases). V gave up 4 bases and J gave up 0 bases, with 13 bases separating them. The CDR3 runs to 15 residues. CDR1 and CDR2 from the germline V gene are PRHDT and FYEKMQ (reference sequence). CDR3 coding DNA: TGTGCCAGCAGCTCTTACAGGGTAAACTCCTACGAGCAGTACTTC. Translating it yields CASSSYRVNSYEQYF.

The chain recombines TRBV11-1 with TRBJ2-7, with 12 bases aligning to TRBD2. V was pared by 1 base and J by 4 bases, with 2 bases of the junction left unmatched. There are 15 residues in the CDR3. Germline V gene data show CDR1 as SGHAT and CDR2 as FQDESV (reference sequence). CDR3 nucleotides: TGTGCCAGCAGCTTAGAGACTAGCGGGAGTTACGAGCAGTACTTC. Protein: CASSLETSGSYEQYF.

This clonotype was recorded a few times. This chain connects TRBV4-2 to TRBJ2-2; maybe TRBD2 (6 bases). This CDR3 comprises 16 residues. Trimming removed 4 bases at V and 6 bases at J, with 18 bases between. CDR1 is LGHNA and CDR2 is YNFKEQ in the germline V gene. The CDR3 sequence: CASSRLGGPPAGELFF. DNA of the CDR3: TGTGCCAGCAGCCGGCTCGGGGGACCACCGGCCGGGGAGCTGTTTTTT.

The chain joins TRBV13 to TRBJ2-7; TRBD2 is a possible D gene (7 bases). The ends were cut back, 5 bases at V and 6 bases at J, with 14 bases in the middle. Germline CDR1 and CDR2: PRHDT and FYEKMQ (reference sequence). This CDR3 contains 13 residues. The CDR3 sequence: CASSLRRGLEQYF. For the CDR3, the DNA is TGTGCCAGCAGCCTTAGGCGGGGGCTCGAGCAGTACTTC.

Many counts were recorded for this clonotype. The genes are TRBV25-1 and TRBJ1-4, with TRBD1 as a possible D gene (5 bases). Per germline, CDR1 MGHDK and CDR2 SYGVNS. Deletions cut 4 bases from V and 8 bases from J, with 11 bases between. This CDR3 contains 13 residues. The CDR3 region has the DNA TGTGCCAGCAGTGCCGGGACGGCAGAAAAACTGTTTTTT. Encoded protein: CASSAGTAEKLFF. Full variable domain (missing parts from reference TRBV25-1 and TRBJ1-4): EADIYQTPRYLVIGTGKKITLECSQTMGHDKMYWYQQDPGMELHLIHYSYGVNSTEKGDLSSESTVSRIRTEHFPLTLESARPSHTSQYLCASSAGTAEKLFFGSGTQLSVL.

The sample holds a few counts of this clonotype. The DNA for the CDR3 is TGTGCCACCAGCGGACCACCCAGGGGAAAGGAGTACGAGCAGTACTTC. This codes for CATSGPPRGKEYEQYF. V is TRBV15 and J is TRBJ2-7; possibly TRBD1 for D (6 bases). Deletions cut 5 bases from V and 4 bases from J, with 21 bases between. Germline CDR1 is LNHNV and CDR2 is YYDKDF (reference sequence). There are 16 residues in the CDR3.

The chain has TRBV28 and TRBJ2-7, with 7 bases lining up with TRBD2. The ends lost 10 bases at V and 4 bases at J; junction bases unmatched: 13. Germline assignment: CDR1 MDHEN and CDR2 SYDVKM. This CDR3 has 14 residues. The CDR3 spells CATLGSSGPYEQYF. The CDR3 region has the DNA TGTGCCACCCTAGGGTCTAGCGGACCTTACGAGCAGTACTTC. The whole variable domain, filled in from reference TRBV28 and TRBJ2-7, reads DVKVTQSSRYLVKRTGEKVFLECVQDMDHENMFWYRQDPGLGLRLIYFSYDVKMKEKGDIPEGYSVSREKKERFSLILESASTNQTSMYLCATLGSSGPYEQYFGPGTRLTVT.

In this sample, this clonotype turned up a few times. The rearrangement links TRBV2 to TRBJ2-7, with a possible D match to TRBD2 (6 bases). This CDR3 contains 14 residues. In germline, CDR1 is SNHLY, CDR2 FYNNEI. The germline V and J ends were trimmed by 5 bases and 7 bases, with 18 bases remaining between them. The CDR3 reads CASSRTPPAGEQYF. In DNA, the CDR3 is TGTGCCAGCAGTAGGACCCCACCGGCGGGGGAGCAGTACTTC. The complete variable domain, with remaining parts taken from reference TRBV2 and TRBJ2-7, reads EPEVTQTPSHQVTQMGQEVILRCVPISNHLYFYWYRQILGQKVEFLVSFYNNEISEKSEIFDDQFSVERPDGSNFTLKIRSTKLEDSAMYFCASSRTPPAGEQYFGPGTRLTVT.

This clonotype was found many times. The chain combines TRBV7-9 with TRBJ2-1, with 10 bases that match TRBD2. The CDR3 totals 16 residues. The V and J ends lost 4 bases and 6 bases, in that order; junction bases with no gene match: 9. From germline, CDR1 is SEHNR and CDR2 FQNEAQ (reference sequence). CDR3 nucleotides: TGTGCCAGCAGCTCTCCAGCTAGCGGGAGACCCAATGAGCAGTTCTTC. The encoded protein is CASSSPASGRPNEQFF.

The chain couples TRBV11-2 to TRBJ1-2; 7 nucleotides match TRBD1. The V gene end was trimmed by 2 bases and the J gene end by 4 bases; junction bases not matched to a gene: 10. Per the germline V gene, CDR1 is SGHAT and CDR2 is FQNNGV. The CDR3 has 16 amino acids. CDR3 in DNA: TGTGCCAGCAGCTTACGACAGGGCCGAGACCTCTATGGCTACACCTTC. Translated, it gives CASSLRQGRDLYGYTF.